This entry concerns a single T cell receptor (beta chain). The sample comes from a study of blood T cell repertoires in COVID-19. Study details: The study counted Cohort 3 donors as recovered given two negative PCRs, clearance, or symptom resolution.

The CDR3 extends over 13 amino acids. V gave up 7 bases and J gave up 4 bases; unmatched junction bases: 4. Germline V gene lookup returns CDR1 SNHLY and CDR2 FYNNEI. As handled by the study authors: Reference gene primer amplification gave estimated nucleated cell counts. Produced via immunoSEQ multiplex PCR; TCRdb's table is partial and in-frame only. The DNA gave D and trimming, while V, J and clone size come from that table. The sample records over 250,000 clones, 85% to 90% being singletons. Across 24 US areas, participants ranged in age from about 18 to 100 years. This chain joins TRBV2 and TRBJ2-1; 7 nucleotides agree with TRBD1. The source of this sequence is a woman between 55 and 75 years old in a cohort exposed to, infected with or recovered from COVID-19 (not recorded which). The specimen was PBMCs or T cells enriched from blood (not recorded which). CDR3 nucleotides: TGTGCCAGCATGGGCAGGGGGTACAATGAGCAGTTCTTC. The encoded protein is CASMGRGYNEQFF.